This TCR beta chain was sequenced during a study of beta chain features in type 1 diabetes. Overall study: All of the samples together had 85 million to 130 million sorted cells examined.

This CDR3 contains 16 residues. Germline V lookup: CDR1 SGHRS, CDR2 YFSETQ. V was clipped by 0 bases and J by 2 bases, with 14 bases between them. Isolated RNA was reverse transcribed in full, so expressed TCRB transcripts were sequenced. The study sequenced naive, central memory and regulatory T cell samples to an average of around 3.5 million reads. Data came from immunoSEQ multiplex PCR; TCRdb stores just in-frame clones and leaves some out. The data hold 850,000 to 900,000 clones, with roughly 15% observed a single time. Every participating donor gave one draw, a heparinised blood sample averaging about 100 mL. Purity (above 98%) was reached by all sorted populations.

V usage is TRBV5-1 and J usage is TRBJ2-5; D is possibly TRBD2 (6 bases). This receptor was obtained from a woman aged 18 to 35 in good health. Sequenced input: naive CD4+ T cells from blood. For the CDR3, the DNA is TGCGCCAGCAGCTTGGGATCGGGAGCCCAACAAGAGACCCAGTACTTC. Protein product: CASSLGSGAQQETQYF.